Presented here are 8 T cell receptor beta chains from one specimen sequenced in a study of tumor and adjacent non-tumor tissue in lung cancer. No cell sorting was done before RNA was extracted from the tissue. This non-tumor lung sample came from over 3 cm beyond the tumor edge. TCRbeta libraries were built with three rounds of nested PCR, modified from ARM-PCR. TCRdb processed the multiplex PCR reads anew with MiXCR; each CDR3 protein has one entry. Of 45,000 or so distinct CDR3 sequences listed, approximately 59% are singletons. The source material was distant non-tumor lung tissue. Receptors originate from a woman between 40 and 50 years old with non-small cell lung cancer.

To note about this clonotype: At one end, the junction sequence differs from germline, possibly due to a read error. The chain recombines TRBV6-1 with TRBJ1-5, with 7 nucleotides matching TRBD1. This CDR3 has 14 amino acids. Germline CDR1 MNHNS, CDR2 SASEGT. The CDR3 DNA follows: TGTGTCAGCGCTTTCGGACAGGGCAATCAGCCCCAGCATTTT. Protein product: CVSAFGQGNQPQHF.

As to this clonotype: The conserved closing phenylalanine or tryptophan is absent in this CDR3, likely reflecting a read error. This chain uses TRBV11-1 with TRBJ2-2; 8 bases are a match to TRBD1. The germline V gene encodes CDR1 SGHAT and CDR2 FQDESV (reference sequence). This CDR3 spans 13 amino acids. The CDR3 here is CPSSEDREWELFL. CDR3 in DNA: TGTCCCAGCAGCGAGGACAGGGAATGGGAGCTGTTTCTT.

The rearrangement joins TRBV6-5 to TRBJ1-6; D may be TRBD1 (6 bases). This CDR3 has 16 residues. Per germline, CDR1 MNHEY and CDR2 SVGAGI. The ends were cut back, 6 bases at V and 15 bases at J, with 27 bases in the middle. The CDR3 region has the DNA TGTGCCAGCAGGCCGAGGGACAACTCCTATAATTCAGGCCTCCACTTT. Residues: CASRPRDNSYNSGLHF.

Regarding this clonotype: A read error may produce the germline difference seen at one junction end. The J gene is TRBJ2-6, the V gene TRBV11-2; D unresolved. Germline V gives CDR1 SGHAT, CDR2 FQNNGV. The CDR3 consists of 14 residues. The CDR3 region is CASSPAARANVQTF. The CDR3 coding sequence is TGTGCTAGCAGCCCCGCTGCTAGGGCCAACGTCCAGACTTTC. The entire variable domain, with the rest obtained from reference TRBV11-2 and TRBJ2-6, is as follows: EAGVAQSPRYKIIEKRQSVAFWCNPISGHATLYWYQQILGQGPKLLIQFQNNGVVDDSQLPKDRFSAERLKGVDSTLKIQPAKLEDSAVYLCASSPAARANVQTFGAGSRLTVL.

To note about this clonotype: One end of the junction is discordant with germline, which a read error may explain. V and J are TRBV6-5 and TRBJ2-7, with unresolved D. Germline CDR1 reads MNHEY; CDR2 reads SVGAGI. The CDR3 covers 14 residues. The CDR3 is CSSSSPSMGYELYF. The DNA of the CDR3 is TGTTCCAGCAGTTCCCCAAGTATGGGGTACGAGCTGTACTTC.

This clonotype is a singleton in its sample. Relative to the germline gene, one junction end is altered; a read error may explain this. This sequence joins TRBV29-1 and TRBJ1-1, with D possibly being TRBD1 (6 bases). The CDR3 sequence is 13 residues long. CDR1 and CDR2 from the germline V gene are SQVTM and ANQGSEA. CDR3 in DNA: TGCAGGGTATCATCCCACAGGGACTCTGAAACTTTCTTT. Its protein is CRVSSHRDSETFF.

Regarding this clonotype: One junction end does not reproduce the germline sequence, and a read error may be involved. The gene calls are TRBV29-1 and TRBJ2-7, with D possibly matching TRBD1 (6 bases). This CDR3 comprises 12 residues. Germline values: CDR1 SQVTM, CDR2 ANQGSEA. This CDR3 is CSVGTRHDDQYF. The CDR3 region has the DNA TGCAGCGTCGGGACAAGGCATGACGACCAGTACTTC.

This rearrangement joins TRBV20-1 to TRBJ2-7; 10 nucleotides agree with TRBD1. The CDR3 has 15 amino acids. In germline, CDR1 is DFQATT, CDR2 SNEGSKA (reference sequence). CDR3 loop: CSLFGMGTGVYEQYF. The CDR3 DNA reads as TGCAGCCTATTCGGTATGGGGACAGGGGTCTACGAGCAGTACTTC.